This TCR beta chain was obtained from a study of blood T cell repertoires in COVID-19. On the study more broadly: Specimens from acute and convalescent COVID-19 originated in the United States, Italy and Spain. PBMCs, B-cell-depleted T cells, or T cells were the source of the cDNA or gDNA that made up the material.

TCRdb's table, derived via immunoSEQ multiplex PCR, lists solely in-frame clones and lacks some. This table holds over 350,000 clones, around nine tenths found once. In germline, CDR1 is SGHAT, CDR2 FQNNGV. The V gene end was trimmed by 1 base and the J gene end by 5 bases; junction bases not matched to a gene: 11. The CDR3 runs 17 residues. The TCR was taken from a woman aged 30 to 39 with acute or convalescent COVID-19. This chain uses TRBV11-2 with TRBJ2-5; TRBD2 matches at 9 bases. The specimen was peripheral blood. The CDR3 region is CASSLVGTSLPRETQYF. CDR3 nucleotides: TGTGCCAGCAGCTTAGTAGGGACTAGCCTGCCCAGGGAGACCCAGTACTTC.